This T cell receptor beta chain was captured in a study of blood T cell repertoires in COVID-19. This CDR3 has 10 amino acids. CDR1 and CDR2 from the germline V gene are DFQATT and SNEGSKA (reference sequence). V gave up 3 bases and J gave up 4 bases, with 3 bases separating them. TCRdb's table, derived via immunoSEQ multiplex PCR, lists solely in-frame clones and lacks some. The table records 310,000 or so clones, roughly 90% of them present only once. The receptor was derived from a young man with COVID-19, enrolled during active disease. Sequencing was carried out using peripheral blood. This chain links TRBV20-1 with TRBJ1-1, with D unclear. The CDR3 spells CSASSTEAFF. The CDR3 nucleotides read TGCAGTGCTAGCAGCACTGAAGCTTTCTTT.